Below are 21 T cell receptor beta chains sequenced from a single sample in a study of regulatory T cells in long-lasting Graves disease. Time point meaning: persistent/refractory GD, antithyroid drugs over 5 years with positive TRAb. TCR sequences were obtained from RNA taken from PBMCs. Arm-PCR of CDR3 regions and iRepertoire HTBI primers were the basis on which TCR beta libraries were built. TCRdb reanalysed the multiplex PCR reads using MiXCR and keeps one entry per CDR3 protein. The profile shows hundreds of thousands of distinct CDR3 sequences, about 22% of them singletons. This specimen was peripheral blood mononuclear cells (PBMCs), taken when the disease was refractory, from a patient treated with antithyroid drugs. These receptors were obtained from a female donor with Graves disease.

This clonotype was counted at least ten times. The chain combines TRBV3-1 with TRBJ2-7; no clear D. The V end lost 1 base, the J end lost 0 bases, and 4 bases lay between the germline ends. Germline values: CDR1 LGHDT, CDR2 YNNKEL (reference sequence). The CDR3 contains 13 residues. Written as DNA, the CDR3 is TGTGCCAGCAGCCAAGGAGTCTCCTACGAGCAGTACTTC. Protein product: CASSQGVSYEQYF.

A note on this clonotype: A clone one base away is much larger, so this may be a read error. This chain links TRBV6-2 or TRBV6-3 with TRBJ2-7; D is possibly TRBD2 (5 bases). The V end lost 4 bases, the J end lost 5 bases, and 15 bases lay between the germline ends. Germline assignment: CDR1 MNHEY and CDR2 SVGEGT. The CDR3 loop spans 14 amino acids. CDR3 sequence reads: CASSCNPLGHEQYF. The CDR3 DNA reads as TGTGCCAGCAGTTGCAACCCACTAGGGCACGAGCAGTACTTC.

The chain has TRBV3-2 and TRBJ2-1; no check of the table's D call, TRBD1, against the DNA was made. TRBV3-2 is a documented pseudogene. The CDR3 runs 12 residues. DNA for the CDR3: TGTGCCAGCACCGGCACCGGGACAGAGCAGTTCTTC. It translates to CASTGTGTEQFF.

This clonotype occurred many times. This rearrangement joins TRBV11-2 to TRBJ1-1; D is undetermined. V dropped 5 bases and J dropped 1 base, with 11 bases sitting between them. Germline loops: CDR1 SGHAT, CDR2 FQNNGV. The CDR3 sequence is 14 residues long. CDR3 loop: CASSPHMGNTEAFF. Here the CDR3 DNA reads TGTGCCAGCAGCCCCCACATGGGGAACACTGAAGCTTTCTTT.

Turning to this clonotype: The junction does not match germline at one end; this may be a read error. V usage is TRBV7-8 and J usage is TRBJ2-7, with TRBD2 matching over 9 bases. The length of the CDR3 is 15 residues. Germline V CDR1 and CDR2: SGHVS, FQNEAQ. CDR3 DNA: TGTGCCAGCAGCTTAGGCGGGGGGGGGACTTACGGGCAGTACTTC. It translates to CASSLGGGGTYGQYF.

As to this clonotype: This likely stems from a read error, as it lies one base from a far larger clone. The chain couples TRBV6-2 or TRBV6-3 to TRBJ2-7, with D perhaps given as TRBD1 or TRBD2 (5 bases each). In germline, CDR1 is MNHEY, CDR2 SVGEGT. CDR3 length: 14 residues. Trimming stripped 6 bases from V and 1 base from J, with 13 bases between. The CDR3 sequence is CASRPDGASYEQYF. For the CDR3, the DNA is TGTGCCAGCAGACCCGACGGGGCATCCTACGAGCAGTACTTC.

This clonotype was seen many times. The gene calls are TRBV29-1 and TRBJ1-1; 7 bases align to TRBD1. The germline V gene has CDR1 SQVTM and CDR2 ANQGSEA. This CDR3 comprises 17 residues. Unmatched junction bases numbered 13, after V lost 0 bases and J lost 3 bases. CDR3 nucleotides: TGCAGCGTTGAAGAAATCGGCAGGGGGTGGGGGTACACTGAAGCTTTCTTT. Translated, it gives CSVEEIGRGWGYTEAFF.

This clonotype was detected a few times. The genes are TRBV11-2 and TRBJ2-6; D may match TRBD1 or TRBD2 (5 bases each). The CDR3 extends over 16 amino acids. Trimming left V 6 bases short and J 0 bases short, with 12 bases between. Germline lookup yields CDR1 SGHAT and CDR2 FQNNGV. CDR3 residues: CASRNLRGSGANVLTF. CDR3 bases: TGTGCCAGCAGGAACCTGAGGGGCTCTGGGGCCAACGTCCTGACTTTC.

This clonotype occurred a few times. This chain uses TRBV30 with TRBJ1-2, with unresolved D. The germline V gene encodes CDR1 GTSNPN and CDR2 SVGIG (reference sequence). There are 10 residues in the CDR3. The ends were cut back, 2 bases at V and 10 bases at J, with 8 bases in the middle. The DNA for the CDR3 is TGTGCCTGGAGTCGGGAGGTCTACACCTTC. Protein sequence: CAWSREVYTF.

This chain links TRBV7-6 with TRBJ1-5, with D possibly matching TRBD1 (5 bases). The CDR3 runs to 14 residues. Germline CDR1 SGHVS, CDR2 FNYEAQ. The germline V and J ends were trimmed by 5 bases and 5 bases, with 13 bases remaining between them. This CDR3 is CASSPGESDQPQHF. The CDR3 nucleotides are TGTGCCAGCAGCCCGGGGGAGAGTGATCAGCCCCAGCATTTT. Variable domain in full (rest from reference TRBV7-6 and TRBJ1-5): GAGVSQSPRYKVTKRGQDVALRCDPISGHVSLYWYRQALGQGPEFLTYFNYEAQQDKSGLPNDRFSAERPEGSISTLTIQRTEQRDSAMYRCASSPGESDQPQHFGDGTRLSIL.

This clonotype showed up just a few times. The chain couples TRBV11-3 to TRBJ2-7; D gene uncertain. CDR1 and CDR2 from the germline V gene are SGHNT and YENEEA. This CDR3 spans 14 amino acids. V lost 1 base and J 3 bases, leaving 10 bases between the germline ends. The DNA for the CDR3 is TGTGCCAGCAGCTTAGGAGGTAGGAACTACGAGCAGTACTTC. Protein product: CASSLGGRNYEQYF.

This chain links TRBV29-1 with TRBJ1-5; 8 bases are shared with TRBD1. CDR3 length equals 13 residues. The trim removed 5 bases at V and 6 bases at J, leaving 6 bases unmatched. From germline, CDR1 is SQVTM and CDR2 ANQGSEA. The DNA of the CDR3 is TGCAGCGTTACGGCAGGGGGCACTCAGCCCCAGCATTTT. Its protein is CSVTAGGTQPQHF.

This clonotype was detected many times. This rearrangement joins TRBV12-3 or TRBV12-4 to TRBJ2-2; no reliable D call. The CDR3 consists of 14 residues. Trimming took 0 bases from V and 5 from J, leaving 7 bases between them. CDR3: CASSLAGKTGELFF. The CDR3, as DNA: TGTGCCAGCAGTTTAGCGGGAAAGACCGGGGAGCTGTTTTTT.

This clonotype occurred a few times. The chain couples TRBV7-2 to TRBJ1-1, with D unresolved. CDR1 is SGHTA, CDR2 FQGNSA, per germline. Trimming removed 3 bases from V and 1 base from J, with 24 bases in between. The CDR3 covers 19 residues. DNA for the CDR3: TGTGCCAGCAGCTTTTTATACCATCTGGACGCCAGCCCGAACACTGAAGCTTTCTTT. Protein product: CASSFLYHLDASPNTEAFF. The whole variable domain, remainder taken from reference TRBV7-2 and TRBJ1-1, is GAGVSQSPSNKVTEKGKDVELRCDPISGHTALYWYRQSLGQGLEFLIYFQGNSAPDKSGLPSDRFSAERTGGSVSTLTIQRTQQEDSAVYLCASSFLYHLDASPNTEAFFGQGTRLTVV.

This clonotype has more than one count but fewer than ten. The rearrangement joins TRBV14 to TRBJ2-7, with unresolved D. This CDR3 region has 13 residues. The V end was cut by 3 bases, the J end by 7 bases, with 13 bases between. Germline CDR1 and CDR2: SGHDN and FVKESK. The CDR3 reads CASSHAILGEQYF. CDR3 DNA: TGTGCCAGCAGCCATGCCATTCTGGGGGAGCAGTACTTC.

The V and J genes are TRBV19 and TRBJ1-2; D perhaps matches TRBD1 (6 bases). Germline CDR1 and CDR2: LNHDA and SQIVND (reference sequence). The CDR3 extends over 16 amino acids. V gave up 5 bases and J gave up 1 base, with 17 bases separating them. The CDR3 DNA reads as TGTGCCAGTAGTCCCCCGGACAGAGGGCTTAACTATGGCTACACCTTC. It yields the protein CASSPPDRGLNYGYTF. Looking up the rest from reference TRBV19 and TRBJ1-2 gives the full variable domain: DGGITQSPKYLFRKEGQNVTLSCEQNLNHDAMYWYRQDPGQGLRLIYYSQIVNDFQKGDIAEGYSVSREKKESFPLTVTSAQKNPTAFYLCASSPPDRGLNYGYTFGSGTRLTVV.

This clonotype was detected a few times. The chain employs TRBV9 and TRBJ1-1; 7 bases line up with TRBD1. After removal of 3 bases from V and 5 bases from J, the junction contained 10 bases not matched to a gene. Germline CDR1 SGDLS, CDR2 YYNGEE. This CDR3 contains 15 residues. The CDR3 sequence is CASSGSDRAWTEAFF. The CDR3 DNA follows: TGTGCCAGCAGCGGGAGCGACAGGGCTTGGACTGAAGCTTTCTTT.

This clonotype was counted at least ten times. This rearrangement joins TRBV10-3 to TRBJ2-5, with TRBD1 as a possible D gene (6 bases). CDR1 and CDR2 from the germline V gene are ENHRY and SYGVKD. There are 14 residues in the CDR3. The germline V and J ends were trimmed by 3 bases and 5 bases, with 13 bases remaining between them. CDR3 in DNA: TGTGCCATCAGTGACAGGGGTAGACAGGAGACCCAGTACTTC. It specifies CAISDRGRQETQYF.

V gene TRBV29-1 combines with J gene TRBJ2-2, with TRBD2 matching over 8 bases. The CDR3 covers 15 residues. The J segment lost 3 bases and the V segment lost 6 bases, leaving 9 bases of the junction unmatched. CDR1 is SQVTM and CDR2 is ANQGSEA in the germline V gene. CDR3 in amino acids: CSVLEGLGDTGELFF. In DNA form, the CDR3 reads TGCAGCGTCCTGGAGGGACTAGGGGACACCGGGGAGCTGTTTTTT.

The chain employs TRBV3-1 and TRBJ2-2, with D possibly matching TRBD1 (6 bases). The germline V and J ends were trimmed by 5 bases and 4 bases, with 14 bases remaining between them. This CDR3 region has 15 residues. Germline V gene lookup returns CDR1 LGHDT and CDR2 YNNKEL (reference sequence). The chain's CDR3 is CASSKTGRGTGELFF. CDR3 sequence (DNA): TGTGCCAGCAGCAAGACAGGCCGGGGCACCGGGGAGCTGTTTTTT.

The sample holds a few counts of this clonotype. The chain employs TRBV19 and TRBJ1-5; D perhaps matches TRBD1 (6 bases). The CDR3 runs 13 residues. Per the germline V gene, CDR1 is LNHDA and CDR2 is SQIVND (reference sequence). V was shortened by 3 bases and J by 5 bases, with 8 bases between the two germline ends. Here the CDR3 reads CASSMDSDQPQHF. CDR3 coding DNA: TGTGCCAGTAGTATGGACAGTGATCAGCCCCAGCATTTT. The full variable domain, rest sourced from reference TRBV19 and TRBJ1-5, is DGGITQSPKYLFRKEGQNVTLSCEQNLNHDAMYWYRQDPGQGLRLIYYSQIVNDFQKGDIAEGYSVSREKKESFPLTVTSAQKNPTAFYLCASSMDSDQPQHFGDGTRLSIL.